This T cell receptor beta chain emerged from a study of identical twins. V was trimmed by 3 bases and J by 0 bases, leaving 13 bases between them. CDR1 is DFQATT and CDR2 is SNEGSKA in the germline V gene (reference sequence). The CDR3 covers 15 residues. Each CDR3 protein gets one entry after TCRdb re-called the 5' RACE reads with MiXCR. Of hundreds of thousands of distinct CDR3 sequences in the sample, approximately 9% were seen once. Study-level results: Twin sharing of out-of-frame TCR alpha was underestimated by models in monozygotic pairs.

This clonotype was observed a handful of times. Its antigen is undetermined. The sample also formed part of further work on yellow fever vaccine responses in identical twins.

The clonotype comes from a woman in her late teens or twenties in good health. This sequence joins TRBV20-1 and TRBJ2-3; D remains ambiguous. The sequencing sample was made of PBMCs. The CDR3 protein is CSASFSELSTDTQYF. The DNA for the CDR3 is TGCAGTGCTAGCTTTTCAGAGCTAAGCACAGATACGCAGTATTTT.